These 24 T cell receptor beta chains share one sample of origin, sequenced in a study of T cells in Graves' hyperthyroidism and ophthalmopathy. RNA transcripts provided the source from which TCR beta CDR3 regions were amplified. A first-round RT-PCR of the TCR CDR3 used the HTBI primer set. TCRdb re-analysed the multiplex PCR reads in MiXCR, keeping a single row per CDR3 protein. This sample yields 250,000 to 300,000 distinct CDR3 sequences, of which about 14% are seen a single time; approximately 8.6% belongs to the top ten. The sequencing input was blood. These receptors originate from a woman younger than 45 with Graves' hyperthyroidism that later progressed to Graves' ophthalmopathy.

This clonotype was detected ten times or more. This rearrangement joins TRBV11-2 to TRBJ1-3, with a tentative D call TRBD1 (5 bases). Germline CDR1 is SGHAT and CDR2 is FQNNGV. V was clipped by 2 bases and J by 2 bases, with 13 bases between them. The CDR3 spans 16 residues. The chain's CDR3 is CASSLSHWGTGNTIYF. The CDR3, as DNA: TGTGCCAGCAGCTTATCTCATTGGGGGACTGGAAACACCATATATTTT.

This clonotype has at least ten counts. CDR3 sequence: CASSPRDFYNEQFF. In DNA, the CDR3 is TGTGCCAGCAGTCCACGGGACTTTTACAATGAGCAGTTCTTC. V usage is TRBV28 and J usage is TRBJ2-1; the D gene is possibly TRBD2 (6 bases). Germline CDR1 is MDHEN and CDR2 is SYDVKM. CDR3 size: 14 residues. Trimming cost V 5 bases and J 4 bases, with 12 bases left between them.

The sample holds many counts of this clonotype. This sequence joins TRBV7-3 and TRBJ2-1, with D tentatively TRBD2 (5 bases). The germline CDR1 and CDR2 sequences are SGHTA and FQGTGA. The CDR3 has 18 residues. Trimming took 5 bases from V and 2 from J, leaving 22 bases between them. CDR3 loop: CASSVTPIGAETYNEQFF. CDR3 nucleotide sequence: TGTGCCAGCAGCGTCACCCCTATTGGAGCGGAGACCTACAATGAGCAGTTCTTC.

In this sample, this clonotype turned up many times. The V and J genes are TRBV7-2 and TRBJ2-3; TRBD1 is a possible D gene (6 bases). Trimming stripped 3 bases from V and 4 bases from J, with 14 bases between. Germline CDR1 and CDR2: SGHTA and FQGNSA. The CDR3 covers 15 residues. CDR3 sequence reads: CASSLRTRGADTQYF. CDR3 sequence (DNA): TGTGCCAGCAGCTTGAGGACCAGGGGCGCAGATACGCAGTATTTT.

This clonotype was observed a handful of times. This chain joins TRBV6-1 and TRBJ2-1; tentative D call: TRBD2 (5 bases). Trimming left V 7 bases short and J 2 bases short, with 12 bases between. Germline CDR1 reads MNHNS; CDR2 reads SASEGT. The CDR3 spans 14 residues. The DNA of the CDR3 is TGTGCCAGCACCACGGGGAGTACCTACAATGAGCAGTTCTTC. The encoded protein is CASTTGSTYNEQFF.

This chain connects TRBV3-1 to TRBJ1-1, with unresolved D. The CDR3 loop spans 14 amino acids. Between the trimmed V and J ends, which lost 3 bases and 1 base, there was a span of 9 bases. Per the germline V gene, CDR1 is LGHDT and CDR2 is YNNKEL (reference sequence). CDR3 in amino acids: CASSHGRGNTEAFF. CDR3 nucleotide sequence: TGTGCCAGCAGCCACGGGCGGGGGAACACTGAAGCTTTCTTT.

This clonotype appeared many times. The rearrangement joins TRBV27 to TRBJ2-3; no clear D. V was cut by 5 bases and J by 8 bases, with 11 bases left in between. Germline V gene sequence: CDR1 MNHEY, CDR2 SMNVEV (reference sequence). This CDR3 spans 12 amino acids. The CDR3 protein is CASSQEVGTQYF. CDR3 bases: TGTGCCAGCAGTCAAGAAGTGGGTACGCAGTATTTT.

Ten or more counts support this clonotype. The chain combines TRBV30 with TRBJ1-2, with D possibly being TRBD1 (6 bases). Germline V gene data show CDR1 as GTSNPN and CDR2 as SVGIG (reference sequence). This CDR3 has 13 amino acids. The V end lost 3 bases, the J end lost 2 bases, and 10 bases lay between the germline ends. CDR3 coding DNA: TGTGCCTGGAGGGATCAGGGGAACTATGGCTACACCTTC. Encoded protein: CAWRDQGNYGYTF. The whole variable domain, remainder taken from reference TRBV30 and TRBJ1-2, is SQTIHQWPATLVQPVGSPLSLECTVEGTSNPNLYWYRQAAGRGLQLLFYSVGIGQISSEVPQNLSASRPQDRQFILSSKKLLLSDSGFYLCAWRDQGNYGYTFGSGTRLTVV.

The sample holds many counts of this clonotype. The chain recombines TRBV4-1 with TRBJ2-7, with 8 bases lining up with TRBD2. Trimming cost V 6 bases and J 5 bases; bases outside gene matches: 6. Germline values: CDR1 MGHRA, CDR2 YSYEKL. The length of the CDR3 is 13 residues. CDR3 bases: TGCGCCAGCAGACCAAGCGGGAGCAACGAGCAGTACTTC. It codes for CASRPSGSNEQYF.

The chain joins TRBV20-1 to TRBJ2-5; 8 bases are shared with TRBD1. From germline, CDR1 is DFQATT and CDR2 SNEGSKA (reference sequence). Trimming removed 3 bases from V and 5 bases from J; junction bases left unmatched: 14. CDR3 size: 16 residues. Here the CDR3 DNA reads TGCAGTGCTAGTAGTGCCAGCAGTAGACAGGGGGAGACCCAGTACTTC. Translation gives CSASSASSRQGETQYF.

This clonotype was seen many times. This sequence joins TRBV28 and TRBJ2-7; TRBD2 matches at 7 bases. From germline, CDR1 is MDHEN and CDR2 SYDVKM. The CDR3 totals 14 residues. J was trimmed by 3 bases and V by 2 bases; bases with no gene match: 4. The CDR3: CASSLPGRDYEQYF. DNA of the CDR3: TGTGCCAGCAGTTTACCAGGGAGGGACTACGAGCAGTACTTC.

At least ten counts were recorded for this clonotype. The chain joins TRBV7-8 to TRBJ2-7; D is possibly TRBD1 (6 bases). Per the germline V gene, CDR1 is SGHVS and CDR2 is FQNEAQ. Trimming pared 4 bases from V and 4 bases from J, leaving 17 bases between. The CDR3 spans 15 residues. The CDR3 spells CASSSGQYSEYEQYF. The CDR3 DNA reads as TGTGCCAGCAGCTCCGGACAGTACTCTGAATACGAGCAGTACTTC.

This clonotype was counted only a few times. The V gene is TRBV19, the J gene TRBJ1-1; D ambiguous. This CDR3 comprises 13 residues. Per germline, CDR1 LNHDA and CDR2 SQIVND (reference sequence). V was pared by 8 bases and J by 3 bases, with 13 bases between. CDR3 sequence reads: CASGAPLDTEAFF. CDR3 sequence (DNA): TGTGCCAGTGGCGCCCCATTGGACACTGAAGCTTTCTTT.

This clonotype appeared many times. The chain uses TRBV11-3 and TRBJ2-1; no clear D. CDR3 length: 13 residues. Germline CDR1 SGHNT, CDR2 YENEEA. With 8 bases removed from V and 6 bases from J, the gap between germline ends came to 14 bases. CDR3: CASEGSPPNEQFF. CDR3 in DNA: TGTGCCAGCGAAGGCAGCCCCCCCAATGAGCAGTTCTTC.

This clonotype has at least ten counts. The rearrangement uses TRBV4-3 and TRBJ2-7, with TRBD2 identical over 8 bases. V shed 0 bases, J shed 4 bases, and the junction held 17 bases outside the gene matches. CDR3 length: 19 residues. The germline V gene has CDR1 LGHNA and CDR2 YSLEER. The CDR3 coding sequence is TGCGCCAGCAGCCAAGATACGGGGGGCGACAGCGGGAGTGTGTACGAGCAGTACTTC. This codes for CASSQDTGGDSGSVYEQYF.

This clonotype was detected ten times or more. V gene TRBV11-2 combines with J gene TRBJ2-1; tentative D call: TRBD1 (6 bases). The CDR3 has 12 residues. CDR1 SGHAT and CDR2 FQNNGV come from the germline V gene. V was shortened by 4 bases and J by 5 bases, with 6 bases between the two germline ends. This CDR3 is CASSYRDNEQFF. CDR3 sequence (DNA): TGTGCCAGCAGCTACAGGGACAATGAGCAGTTCTTC.

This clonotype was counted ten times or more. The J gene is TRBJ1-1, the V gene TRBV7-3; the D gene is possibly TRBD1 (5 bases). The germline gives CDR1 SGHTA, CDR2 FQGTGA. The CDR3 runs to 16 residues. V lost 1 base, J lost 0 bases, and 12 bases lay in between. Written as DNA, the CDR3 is TGTGCCAGCAGCTTAATGGGCAGGGAATTGAACACTGAAGCTTTCTTT. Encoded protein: CASSLMGRELNTEAFF. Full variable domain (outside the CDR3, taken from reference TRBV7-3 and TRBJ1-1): GAGVSQTPSNKVTEKGKYVELRCDPISGHTALYWYRQSLGQGPEFLIYFQGTGAADDSGLPNDRFFAVRPEGSVSTLKIQRTERGDSAVYLCASSLMGRELNTEAFFGQGTRLTVV.

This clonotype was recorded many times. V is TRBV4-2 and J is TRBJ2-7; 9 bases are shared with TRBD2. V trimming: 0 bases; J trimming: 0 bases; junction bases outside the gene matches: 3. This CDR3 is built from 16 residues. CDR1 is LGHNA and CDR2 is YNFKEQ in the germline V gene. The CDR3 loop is CASSQDSGGNSYEQYF. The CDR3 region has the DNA TGTGCCAGCAGCCAAGATAGCGGGGGTAACTCCTACGAGCAGTACTTC.

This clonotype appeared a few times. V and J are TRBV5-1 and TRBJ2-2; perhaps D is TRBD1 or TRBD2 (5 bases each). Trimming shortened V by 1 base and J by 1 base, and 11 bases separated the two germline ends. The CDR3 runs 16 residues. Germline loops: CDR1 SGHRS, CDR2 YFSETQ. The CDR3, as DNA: TGCGCCAGCAGCTTGATCGGGACGGGGAACACCGGGGAGCTGTTTTTT. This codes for CASSLIGTGNTGELFF.

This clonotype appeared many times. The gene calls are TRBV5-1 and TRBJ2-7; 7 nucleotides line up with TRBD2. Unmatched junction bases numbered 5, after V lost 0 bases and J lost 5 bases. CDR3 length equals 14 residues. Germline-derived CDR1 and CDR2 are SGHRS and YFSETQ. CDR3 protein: CASSLGGSNNEQYF. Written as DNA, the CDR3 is TGCGCCAGCAGCTTGGGCGGGAGTAACAACGAGCAGTACTTC.

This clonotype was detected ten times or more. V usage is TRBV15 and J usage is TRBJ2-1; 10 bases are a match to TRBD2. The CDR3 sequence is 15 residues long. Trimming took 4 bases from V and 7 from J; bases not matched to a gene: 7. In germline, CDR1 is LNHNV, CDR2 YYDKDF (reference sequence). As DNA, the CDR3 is TGTGCCACCAGCATTGGACTAGCGGCCGGGAATGAGCAGTTCTTC. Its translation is CATSIGLAAGNEQFF.

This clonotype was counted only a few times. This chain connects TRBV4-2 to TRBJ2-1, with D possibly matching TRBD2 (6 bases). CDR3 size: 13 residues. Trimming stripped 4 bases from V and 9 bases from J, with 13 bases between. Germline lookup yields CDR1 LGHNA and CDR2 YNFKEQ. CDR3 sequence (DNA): TGTGCCAGCAGCCCGACTAGGGTGGGTGAGCAGTTCTTC. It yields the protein CASSPTRVGEQFF.

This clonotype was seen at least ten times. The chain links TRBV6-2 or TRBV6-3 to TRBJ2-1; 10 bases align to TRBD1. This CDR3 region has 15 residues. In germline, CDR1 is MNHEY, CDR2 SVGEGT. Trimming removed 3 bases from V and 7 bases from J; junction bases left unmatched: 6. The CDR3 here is CASSYTGQGRNEQFF. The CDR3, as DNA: TGTGCCAGCAGTTATACGGGACAGGGGAGAAATGAGCAGTTCTTC.

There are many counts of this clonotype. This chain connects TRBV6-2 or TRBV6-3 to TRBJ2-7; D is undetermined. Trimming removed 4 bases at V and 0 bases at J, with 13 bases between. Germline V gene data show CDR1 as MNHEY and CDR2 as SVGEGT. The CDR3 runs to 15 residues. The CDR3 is CASSSIVRYSYEQYF. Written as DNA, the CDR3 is TGTGCCAGCAGTTCCATCGTTCGGTACTCCTACGAGCAGTACTTC.